This record concerns one TCR beta chain sequence. This CDR3 contains 19 residues. J was trimmed by 0 bases and V by 4 bases; bases with no gene match: 11. Germline V gives CDR1 MNHNS, CDR2 SASEGT. These data come from a study of shared clonotypes between healthy human individuals. The data were produced by immunoSEQ multiplex PCR, yet TCRdb's version contains in-frame clones alone and is incomplete. The sample carries about 490,000 clones, 70% to 80% recorded once. The clonotype was recovered from a woman aged 40-49 years in good health. Some clones in this sample may be carry-over from other donors' samples. Sample: PBMCs. The chain employs TRBV6-1 and TRBJ1-5, with 11 bases matching TRBD1. The CDR3 sequence: CASSATGTGGLYSNQPQHF. Written as DNA, the CDR3 is TGTGCCAGCAGTGCTACCGGGACAGGGGGTTTGTATAGCAATCAGCCCCAGCATTTT.